This T cell receptor beta chain was documented in a study of CXCR3-negative and CXCR3-positive naive CD8 T cells. Study-level results: When CXCR3-positive naive cells were set against CXCR3-negative naive cells, the former had more hydrophobic TRB CDR3s.

The CDR3 is 20 residues long. Per the germline V gene, CDR1 is SGHDN and CDR2 is FVKESK. On this clonotype: Its antigen remains unidentified.

5' RACE that incorporated UMI labels was used to prepare the TRB cDNA libraries. With the 5' RACE reads reprocessed, TCRdb shows one record per CDR3 protein and no DNA. The sample has 150,000 to 160,000 distinct CDR3 sequences, and its top ten clones hold about 0.44%. V and J are TRBV14 and TRBJ2-3; TCRdb outputs TRBD2, but without DNA this stays unchecked. The sequenced sample was naive CXCR3+ CD8+ T cells from blood. Subset meaning: CD45RO-CCR7+CD27+CD95- naive CD8+ T cells expressing CXCR3 (TNR3+). This clonotype originated in a human donor in good health. Some clones in this sample may be carry-over from other donors' samples. The CDR3 spells CASSQRFLAGGGRSTDTQYF.